Below, 5 T cell receptor beta chains from the same sample are listed, as sequenced in a study of control samples from healthy donors and cancer patients. Clones were sequenced by immunoSEQ multiplex PCR, and TCRdb holds only the in-frame ones, with some missing. The sample shows 150,000 to 200,000 clones, 88% of them seen only once. The sequenced material came from blood. Source of these receptors: a woman younger than 45 in good health.

This clone was observed a few times. V usage is TRBV7-9 and J usage is TRBJ1-4; TRBD1 is a possible D gene (6 bases). This CDR3 has 15 residues. Looked up from germline, CDR1 is SEHNR and CDR2 is FQNEAQ (reference sequence). The V and J ends lost 5 bases and 8 bases respectively, with 18 bases between them. The CDR3 protein is CASSPGGGRWEKLFF. The CDR3 DNA sequence: TGTGCCAGCAGCCCGGGAGGGGGGCGTTGGGAAAAACTGTTTTTT.

V usage is TRBV10-3 and J usage is TRBJ1-5; TRBD1 might be the D (5 bases). The CDR3 spans 13 residues. Germline V gene sequence: CDR1 ENHRY, CDR2 SYGVKD. V was clipped by 3 bases and J by 7 bases, with 10 bases between them. In nucleotides, the CDR3 is TGTGCCATCAGTGACAGGGTGGGGCAGCCCCAGCATTTT. The encoded protein is CAISDRVGQPQHF.

There are a few counts of this clone. J is TRBJ1-1 and V is TRBV30, with D unclear. Trimming removed 3 bases at V and 11 bases at J, with 13 bases between. This CDR3 spans 11 amino acids. Germline loops: CDR1 GTSNPN, CDR2 SVGIG (reference sequence). The CDR3 is CAWSPVGAAFF. The CDR3 coding sequence is TGTGCCTGGAGCCCTGTGGGTGCCGCTTTCTTT.

In this sample, this clone turned up a few times. The CDR3 nucleotides read TGTGCCAGCAGTGAATTTAGAGTCTTAGGCAGCTATAGCAATCAGCCCCAGCATTTT. Protein: CASSEFRVLGSYSNQPQHF. The chain carries TRBV6-1 and TRBJ1-5; D is undetermined. The CDR3 loop spans 19 amino acids. Deletions cut 2 bases from V and 0 bases from J, with 20 bases between. The germline V gene has CDR1 MNHNS and CDR2 SASEGT.

The chain couples TRBV6-5 to TRBJ1-2; D ambiguous. This CDR3 spans 12 amino acids. Trimming removed 11 bases at V and 4 bases at J, with 14 bases between. CDR1 is MNHEY and CDR2 is SVGAGI in the germline V gene. CDR3 sequence reads: CAAGSNPYGYTF. The CDR3 nucleotides are TGTGCCGCTGGGAGCAACCCCTATGGCTACACCTTC.